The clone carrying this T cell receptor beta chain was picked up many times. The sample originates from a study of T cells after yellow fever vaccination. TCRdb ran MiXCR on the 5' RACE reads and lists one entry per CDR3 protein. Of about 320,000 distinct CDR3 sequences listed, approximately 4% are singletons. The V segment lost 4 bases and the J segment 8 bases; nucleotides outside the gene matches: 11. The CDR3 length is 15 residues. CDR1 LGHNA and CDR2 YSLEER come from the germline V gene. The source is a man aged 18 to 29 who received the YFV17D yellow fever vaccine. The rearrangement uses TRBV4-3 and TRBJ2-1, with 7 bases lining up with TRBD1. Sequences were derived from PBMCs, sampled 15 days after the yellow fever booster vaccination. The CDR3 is CASSRNGVGGHEQFF. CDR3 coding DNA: TGCGCCAGCAGCCGTAACGGGGTAGGGGGCCATGAGCAGTTCTTC.